These T cell receptor beta chains were read from a single sample in a study of T cell responses to AZD1222 COVID-19 vaccine. Sequenced by immunoSEQ multiplex PCR; TCRdb stores in-frame clones only, minus some. The sample lists roughly 100,000 clones, 85% to 90% occurring once. Specimen: peripheral blood, collected on day 0 of AZD1222 vaccination. The source of these receptors is an adult in good health. Each CDR3 is given without its conserved first and last residue. Fields, in order: D gene, J gene, V gene, CDR3 protein. D genes are given only for firm matches.

>-|TRBJ1-6|TRBV9
ASSPEGDSPLH
>TRBD2|TRBJ2-2|TRBV5-1
ASSPGGGPTGELF
>-|TRBJ2-7|TRBV6-5
ASSAGTYEQY
>-|TRBJ2-4|TRBV5-1
ASSLDRAKNIQY
>-|TRBJ1-3|TRBV19
ASSIWRTGNTIY
>-|TRBJ2-2|TRBV9
ASSVAAGTNTGELF
>-|TRBJ2-5|TRBV3-1/TRBV3-2
ASLHLVPNLGTDQLETQY
>-|TRBJ2-5|TRBV7-2
ASSSTETQY
>TRBD1|TRBJ1-6|TRBV7-6
ASSRQGLSPLH
>-|TRBJ2-1|TRBV7-6
ASSAYYEQF
>TRBD2|TRBJ2-5|TRBV19
ASSMGLAGETQY
>-|TRBJ1-3|TRBV18
ASSPPIGISGNTIY
>-|TRBJ2-3|TRBV27
ASSLAGRSTDTQY
>-|TRBJ2-1|TRBV6-5
ASSMTSRPYNEQF
>-|TRBJ1-2|TRBV7-2
ASSLKIGANYGYT
>-|TRBJ1-2|TRBV28
ASSFNYGYT
>TRBD1|TRBJ2-7|TRBV11-1
ASSFPGQGEHEQY
>-|TRBJ1-4|TRBV4-1
ASSQDSLGATNEKLF
>TRBD1|TRBJ1-5|TRBV6-5
ASSHRGRDQPQH
>TRBD1|TRBJ1-2|TRBV19
ASTPRAGQEYYGYT
>-|TRBJ2-3|TRBV5-4
ASSIVRAPTDTQY
>-|TRBJ2-7|TRBV3-1/TRBV3-2
ASEGSSYEQY
>TRBD1|TRBJ1-2|TRBV15
ATSRDRGRGYGYT
>-|TRBJ2-1|TRBV7-3
ASGSFNSYNEQF
>TRBD2|TRBJ2-3|TRBV7-3
ASSTSGGTDTQY
>TRBD1|TRBJ1-4|TRBV7-9
ASRPTTGAEYEKLF
>TRBD1|TRBJ2-5|TRBV19
ASKLGTGVGETQY
>-|TRBJ2-7|TRBV3-1/TRBV3-2
ASSPGEYIHEQY
>-|TRBJ2-5|TRBV18
ASSPQEETQY
>TRBD1|TRBJ2-7|TRBV29-1
SVAGPRDRGQYEQY
>-|TRBJ2-7|TRBV29-1
SVVQVSYEQY
>-|TRBJ1-2|TRBV7-6
ASSLDGGKYGYT
>TRBD2|TRBJ2-1|TRBV11-2
ASSPKAGGPGEQF
>TRBD2|TRBJ2-3|TRBV6-2/TRBV6-3
ASSYSGSGRSPDTQY
>TRBD1|TRBJ1-1|TRBV7-9
ASSRQGTANTEAF
>-|TRBJ2-4|TRBV7-3
ASSLRVAKNIQY
>-|TRBJ2-2|TRBV18
ASSLNGAGELF
>-|TRBJ2-7|TRBV24-1
ATSGGQTSSYEQY